The source of this T cell receptor beta chain is a study of PD-1 blockade in classical Hodgkin lymphoma. General study points: CD4+ TCR diversity, unlike CD8+, climbed significantly by C4D1. Among the patients, those starting nivolumab under 1 year after ASCT were excluded. At baseline, newly diagnosed patients reportedly showed less TCR diversity than healthy donors.

Trimming pared 10 bases from V and 6 bases from J, leaving 14 bases between. Germline values: CDR1 ENHRY, CDR2 SYGVKD. CDR3 length equals 12 residues. The method was immunoSEQ multiplex PCR; TCRdb's version includes in-frame clones alone and lacks a portion of them. Of approximately 100,000 clones listed, around 89% are singletons. Each patient experienced a relapse that followed autologous stem cell transplantation, and brentuximab vedotin exposure varied. As concerns this clone: Its antigen is not identified.

This chain joins TRBV10-3 and TRBJ2-3, with D maybe TRBD2 (5 bases). This receptor was identified in a human donor with classical Hodgkin lymphoma. Specimen: peripheral blood mononuclear cells (PBMCs), collected before the second cycle of nivolumab. The CDR3, as DNA: TGTGCCACCGACGATCGCGGGGATACGCAGTATTTT. Translation gives CATDDRGDTQYF.